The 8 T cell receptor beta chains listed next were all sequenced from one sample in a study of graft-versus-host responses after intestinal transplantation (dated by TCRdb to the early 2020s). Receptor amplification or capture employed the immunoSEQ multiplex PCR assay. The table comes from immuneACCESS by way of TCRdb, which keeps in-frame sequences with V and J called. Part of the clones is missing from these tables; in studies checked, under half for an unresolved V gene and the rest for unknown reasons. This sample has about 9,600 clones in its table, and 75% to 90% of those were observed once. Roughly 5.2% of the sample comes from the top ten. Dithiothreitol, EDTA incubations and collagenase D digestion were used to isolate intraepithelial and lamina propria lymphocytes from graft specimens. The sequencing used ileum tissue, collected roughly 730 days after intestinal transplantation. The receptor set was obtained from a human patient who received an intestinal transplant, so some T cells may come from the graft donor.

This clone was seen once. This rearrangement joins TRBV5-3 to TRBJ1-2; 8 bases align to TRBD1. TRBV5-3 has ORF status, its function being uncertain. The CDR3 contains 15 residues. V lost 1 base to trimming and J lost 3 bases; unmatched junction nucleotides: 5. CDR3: CARSLCGQGDYGYTF. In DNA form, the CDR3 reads TGTGCCAGAAGCTTGTGCGGACAGGGTGACTATGGCTACACCTTC.

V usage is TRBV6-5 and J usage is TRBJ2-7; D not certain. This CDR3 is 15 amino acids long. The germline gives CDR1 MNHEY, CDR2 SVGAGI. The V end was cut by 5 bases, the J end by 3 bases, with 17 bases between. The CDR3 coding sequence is TGTGCCAGCAGTGCGTTTTCAGGAATTCGCTACGAGCAGTACTTC. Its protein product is CASSAFSGIRYEQYF.

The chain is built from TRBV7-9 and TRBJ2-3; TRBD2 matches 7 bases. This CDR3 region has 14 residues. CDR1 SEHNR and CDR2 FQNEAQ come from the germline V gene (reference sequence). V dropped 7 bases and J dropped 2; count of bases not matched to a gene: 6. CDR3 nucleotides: TGTGCCAGCAAACTACTAGCGAACACAGATACGCAGTATTTT. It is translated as CASKLLANTDTQYF.

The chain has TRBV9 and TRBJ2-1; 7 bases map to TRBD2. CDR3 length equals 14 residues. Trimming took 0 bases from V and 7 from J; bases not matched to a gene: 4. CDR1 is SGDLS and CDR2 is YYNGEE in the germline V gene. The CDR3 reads CASSVEGGWNEQFF. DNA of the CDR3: TGTGCCAGCAGCGTAGAGGGAGGGTGGAATGAGCAGTTCTTC.

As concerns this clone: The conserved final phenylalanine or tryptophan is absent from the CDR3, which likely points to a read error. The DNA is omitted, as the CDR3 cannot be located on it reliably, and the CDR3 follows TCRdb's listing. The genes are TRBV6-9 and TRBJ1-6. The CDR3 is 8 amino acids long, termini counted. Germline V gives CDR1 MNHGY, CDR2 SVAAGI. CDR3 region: CASNPYSL.

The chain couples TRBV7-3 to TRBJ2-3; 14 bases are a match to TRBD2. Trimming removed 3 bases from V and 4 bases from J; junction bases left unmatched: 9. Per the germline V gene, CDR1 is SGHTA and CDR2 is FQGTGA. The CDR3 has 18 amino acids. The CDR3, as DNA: TGTGCCAGCAGCTTGACCGGACTAGCGGGGGGAAGGGCAGATACGCAGTATTTT. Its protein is CASSLTGLAGGRADTQYF.

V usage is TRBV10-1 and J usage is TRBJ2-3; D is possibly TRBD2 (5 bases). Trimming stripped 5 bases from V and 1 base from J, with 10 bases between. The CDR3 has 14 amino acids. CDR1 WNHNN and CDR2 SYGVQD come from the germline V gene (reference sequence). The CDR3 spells CASSFLARTDTQYF. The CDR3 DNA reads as TGCGCCAGCAGTTTCCTAGCCCGCACAGATACGCAGTATTTT.

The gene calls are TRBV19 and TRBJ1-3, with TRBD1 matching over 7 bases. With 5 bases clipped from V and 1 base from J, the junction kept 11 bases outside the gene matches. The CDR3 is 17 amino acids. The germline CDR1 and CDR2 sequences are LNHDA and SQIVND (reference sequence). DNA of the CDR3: TGTGCCAGTAGTTCCTTAAGCAGGGGGGGATCTGGAAACACCATATATTTT. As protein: CASSSLSRGGSGNTIYF.